These 8 T cell receptor beta chains originate from one sample sequenced in a study of T cells in Graves' hyperthyroidism and ophthalmopathy. Using RNA transcripts as the source, TCR beta CDR3 regions were amplified. The TCR CDR3 was amplified in a first-round RT-PCR using the HTBI primer set. TCRdb re-called the multiplex PCR reads with MiXCR, one entry per CDR3 protein. The sample yields 75,000 to 100,000 distinct CDR3 sequences, over 50% seen once. The sequencing sample was made of blood. These receptors all come from a woman aged 40 to 50 with Graves' hyperthyroidism.

Here the CDR3 reads CSSVGAAGNTGELFF. The DNA of the CDR3 is TGCAGCTCCGTAGGGGCCGCTGGGAACACCGGGGAGCTGTTTTTT. The genes are TRBV29-1 and TRBJ2-2; perhaps TRBD1 as D (5 bases). Germline CDR1 SQVTM, CDR2 ANQGSEA. This CDR3 has 15 amino acids. V lost 8 bases and J lost 1, with 17 bases in between.

The rearrangement uses TRBV6-6 and TRBJ2-7; the match to TRBD2 covers 14 bases. Germline-derived CDR1 and CDR2 are MNHNY and SVGAGI (reference sequence). This CDR3 is built from 17 residues. With V trimmed by 5 bases and J by 0 bases, 6 bases remained unmatched. The CDR3 is CASSDPGTSGSSYEQYF. DNA of the CDR3: TGTGCCAGCAGTGACCCCGGGACTAGCGGGAGCTCCTACGAGCAGTACTTC.

V is TRBV9 and J is TRBJ2-7; TRBD2 matches 9 bases. Per the germline V gene, CDR1 is SGDLS and CDR2 is YYNGEE. J lost 2 bases, V lost 1 base, and 4 bases had no gene match. This CDR3 region has 15 residues. CDR3 bases: TGTGCCAGCAGCGTAAATAGCGGGAGAGCCTACGAGCAGTACTTC. Translated: CASSVNSGRAYEQYF.

The chain uses TRBV2 and TRBJ1-2; 10 bases are a match to TRBD1. Germline V gene data show CDR1 as SNHLY and CDR2 as FYNNEI. The V segment lost 6 bases and the J segment 7 bases; nucleotides outside the gene matches: 17. The CDR3 has 17 amino acids. CDR3 DNA: TGTGCCAGCAGGGACAGGGGGGCCCACTCGACAGGGGGTGGCTACACCTTC. As protein: CASRDRGAHSTGGGYTF. Supplemented by reference TRBV2 and TRBJ1-2, the full variable domain reads EPEVTQTPSHQVTQMGQEVILRCVPISNHLYFYWYRQILGQKVEFLVSFYNNEISEKSEIFDDQFSVERPDGSNFTLKIRSTKLEDSAMYFCASRDRGAHSTGGGYTFGSGTRLTVV.

The chain carries TRBV20-1 and TRBJ1-5, with a weak D call TRBD1 (6 bases). This CDR3 comprises 18 residues. Trimming removed 3 bases at V and 6 bases at J, with 27 bases between. CDR1 is DFQATT, CDR2 SNEGSKA, per germline (reference sequence). CDR3 loop: CSASGVGTMGDGGQPQHF. CDR3 nucleotide sequence: TGCAGTGCTAGTGGCGTTGGGACAATGGGGGATGGTGGTCAGCCCCAGCATTTT.

The chain recombines TRBV29-1 with TRBJ2-7, with 7 bases identical to TRBD1. The germline CDR1 and CDR2 sequences are SQVTM and ANQGSEA. CDR3 size: 11 residues. The ends lost 5 bases at V and 3 bases at J; junction bases unmatched: 1. CDR3 residues: CSVWTGYEQYF. The DNA for the CDR3 is TGCAGCGTTTGGACAGGCTACGAGCAGTACTTC.

V gene TRBV20-1 combines with J gene TRBJ1-4; 7 bases agree with TRBD1. Losses at the gene ends were 3 bases for V and 8 bases for J; bases not matched to a gene: 3. This CDR3 region has 12 residues. Per germline, CDR1 DFQATT and CDR2 SNEGSKA (reference sequence). CDR3 sequence (DNA): TGCAGTGCTAGCGACAGGGAGGAAAAACTGTTTTTT. Translating it yields CSASDREEKLFF.

Remarks on this clonotype: The junction shows a germline mismatch at one end, possibly a read error. The chain links TRBV5-1 to TRBJ2-6; 9 positions agree with TRBD1. CDR3 length equals 14 residues. Germline loops: CDR1 SGHRS, CDR2 YFSETQ. CDR3 in DNA: TGCGCCAGCAGCGACTCACAGGGGGCAAACACTGAAGCTTTC. It specifies CASSDSQGANTEAF.